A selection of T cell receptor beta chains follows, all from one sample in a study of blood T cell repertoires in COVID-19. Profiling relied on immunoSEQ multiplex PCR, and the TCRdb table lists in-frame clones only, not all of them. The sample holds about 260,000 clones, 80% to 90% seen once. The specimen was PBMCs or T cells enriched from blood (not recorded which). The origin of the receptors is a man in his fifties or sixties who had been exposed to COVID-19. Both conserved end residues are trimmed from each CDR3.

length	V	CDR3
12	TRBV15	ATSGGTGNQPQH
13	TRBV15	ATSRDQTGGEKLF
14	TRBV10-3	AIRRGGTGQNTEAF
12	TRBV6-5	ASTNTGRGEKLF
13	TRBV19	ASSIDWSARGGYT
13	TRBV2	ASRSWTATNEKLF
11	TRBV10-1	ASRQGMVTEAF
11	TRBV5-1	ASSAGVQETQY
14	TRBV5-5	ASSFTLSSGNNEQF
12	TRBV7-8	ASSLARGQETQY
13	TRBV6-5	ASTHPGHRQETQY
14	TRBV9	ASSVRGDPSTDTQY
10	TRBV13	ASSFLKETQY
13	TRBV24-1	ATSDTGQGAAEQF
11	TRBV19	ASSPYRGLVAF
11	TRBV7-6	ASSGPQGAGYT
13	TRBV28	ASSLWVPAMAGYT
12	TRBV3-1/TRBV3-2	ASSQMGQLYGYT
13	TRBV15	ATSTGLIYYNEQF
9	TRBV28	ASSLRTEAF
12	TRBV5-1	ASTKAGTQETQY
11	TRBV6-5	ASSYSLNEKLF
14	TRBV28	ASTLGASGMTDTQY
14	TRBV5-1	ASSLNPGMAGNTIY
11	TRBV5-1	ASSRDRVDGYT
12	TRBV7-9	ASSLRGEGNEQF
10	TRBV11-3	ASSLSTDTQY
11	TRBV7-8	ASSKGRGSEAF
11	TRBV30	AWSDPGGVGYT
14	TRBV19	ASSIELGAHDYGYT
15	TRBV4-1	ASSQGSDSKSSSPLH
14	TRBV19	ASSTPRPSFNSPLH
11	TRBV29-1	SVARKGDGELF
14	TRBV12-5	ASGSGQGADVIEAF
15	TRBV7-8	ASSYRDRGLTNEKLF
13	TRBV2	ASSIPGQNTGELF
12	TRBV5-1	ASSLGLYGSGYT
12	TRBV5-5	ASRPRSHTDTQY
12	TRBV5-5	ASSQKHSNQPQH
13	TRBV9	ASSPRQGATTEAF
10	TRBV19	ASGDTTYEQY
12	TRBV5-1	ASRRSSGANVLT